The entry below gives a single TCR beta chain sequence along with its context. Its antigen is not known. Here immunoSEQ multiplex PCR was the method, and the copy in TCRdb shows in-frame clones only, minus some. Of 490,000 or so clones listed, 60% to 85% are singletons. This specimen belongs to a study of shared clonotypes between healthy human individuals. Study-wide results and limits: Clonotype sharing among the donors was expected to vary with sequencing depth.

The CDR3 is made up of 15 amino acids. Germline values: CDR1 MNHEY, CDR2 SVGAGI. After removal of 7 bases from V and 4 bases from J, the junction contained 12 bases not matched to a gene. The sample was PBMCs. This TCR was recovered from a middle-aged woman in good health. Some clones in this sample may be carry-over from other donors' samples. The chain joins TRBV6-5 to TRBJ2-5; 7 bases match TRBD1. CDR3 DNA sequence: TGTGCCAGCACCACTCCGGCAGGGGGATCAGAGACCCAGTACTTC. Protein: CASTTPAGGSETQYF.